Presented here are 26 T cell receptor beta chains from one specimen sequenced in a study of metastatic and nonmetastatic thyroid tumors. Every patient was untreated before thyroid surgery. TCRdb re-called the PCR reads via MiXCR. The table lists 89,000 or so clones, less than 10% of them singletons. Sequenced material: blood. The receptors here all came from a female donor with papillary thyroid cancer or a benign thyroid nodule (not recorded which). Some clones in this sample may be carry-over from other donors' samples.

This clone was detected many times. This sequence joins TRBV5-6 and TRBJ1-1, with 7 bases that match TRBD1. Germline V lookup: CDR1 SGHDT, CDR2 YYEEEE. The ends lost 4 bases at V and 0 bases at J; junction bases unmatched: 6. CDR3 length: 15 amino acids. CDR3 sequence: CASSPERGLNTEAFF. CDR3 nucleotides: TGTGCCAGCAGCCCCGAGAGGGGGCTGAACACTGAAGCTTTCTTT.

This sequence joins TRBV20-1 and TRBJ1-1, with TRBD1 as a possible D gene (5 bases). Germline values: CDR1 DFQATT, CDR2 SNEGSKA (reference sequence). Trimming took 3 bases from V and 4 from J, leaving 12 bases between them. CDR3 length equals 13 residues. CDR3 amino acids: CSASKGIGTEAFF. For the CDR3, the DNA is TGCAGTGCTAGTAAGGGGATTGGCACTGAAGCTTTCTTT.

This clone was detected ten times or more. V and J are TRBV10-3 and TRBJ1-4, with 7 nucleotides matching TRBD1. The CDR3 covers 13 residues. The germline gives CDR1 ENHRY, CDR2 SYGVKD. V shed 10 bases, J shed 8 bases, and the junction held 10 bases outside the gene matches. The CDR3 loop is CATSFGQDEKLFF. The CDR3 region has the DNA TGTGCCACGAGCTTTGGACAGGACGAAAAACTGTTTTTT.

This clone was seen repeatedly, ten times or more. This chain links TRBV7-2 with TRBJ1-5; no clear D. Germline V gene lookup returns CDR1 SGHTA and CDR2 FQGNSA. This CDR3 is 13 amino acids long. V was pared by 5 bases and J by 3 bases, with 8 bases between. CDR3 nucleotide sequence: TGTGCCAGCAGCGTCACGGACAATCAGCCCCAGCATTTT. Protein sequence: CASSVTDNQPQHF.

This clone showed up many times. This rearrangement joins TRBV9 to TRBJ1-4; tentative D call: TRBD1 (6 bases). The CDR3 runs to 15 residues. V lost 4 bases to trimming and J lost 5 bases, with 15 bases between them. Germline CDR1 SGDLS, CDR2 YYNGEE. In nucleotides, the CDR3 is TGTGCCAGCAGCCCGGGCCGGGACACCAATGAAAAACTGTTTTTT. Encoded protein: CASSPGRDTNEKLFF. Full variable domain (rest looked up from reference TRBV9 and TRBJ1-4): DSGVTQTPKHLITATGQRVTLRCSPRSGDLSVYWYQQSLDQGLQFLIQYYNGEERAKGNILERFSAQQFPDLHSELNLSSLELGDSALYFCASSPGRDTNEKLFFGSGTQLSVL.

The chain has TRBV9 and TRBJ1-6, with TRBD1 matching over 7 bases. Trimming cost V 4 bases and J 9 bases; bases outside gene matches: 10. CDR3 length equals 15 residues. Germline assignment: CDR1 SGDLS and CDR2 YYNGEE. The CDR3 sequence is CASSPTPGGISPLHF. The CDR3 DNA reads TGTGCCAGCAGCCCTACACCAGGGGGTATTTCACCCCTCCACTTT. The variable domain in full, completed from reference TRBV9 and TRBJ1-6, reads DSGVTQTPKHLITATGQRVTLRCSPRSGDLSVYWYQQSLDQGLQFLIQYYNGEERAKGNILERFSAQQFPDLHSELNLSSLELGDSALYFCASSPTPGGISPLHFGNGTRLTVT.

This clone was counted ten times or more. V usage is TRBV10-2 and J usage is TRBJ2-3; TRBD1 agrees at 7 bases. Looked up from germline, CDR1 is WSHSY and CDR2 is SAAADI. Germline trimming cut 8 bases from V and 4 bases from J; bases unmatched to any gene: 9. There are 14 residues in the CDR3. DNA for the CDR3: TGCGCCAGCGAAAATCAAGGGACAGCAGATACGCAGTATTTT. Residues: CASENQGTADTQYF.

This clone was detected ten times or more. This sequence joins TRBV18 and TRBJ2-3; 7 nucleotides match TRBD2. The germline CDR1 and CDR2 sequences are KGHSH and LQKENI. The CDR3 loop spans 15 amino acids. Germline trimming cut 4 bases from V and 3 bases from J; bases unmatched to any gene: 7. The CDR3 here is CASSRSRGETDTQYF. CDR3 sequence (DNA): TGTGCCAGCTCACGAAGCCGGGGGGAGACAGATACGCAGTATTTT.

This clone has only a few counts. A much larger clone lies one base from this, so it may be a read error. As DNA, the CDR3 is TGTGCCGGCAGTTTAGGTAGCGGGGGAGATACGCAGTATTTT. Translation: CAGSLGSGGDTQYF. J is TRBJ2-3 and V is TRBV12-3 or TRBV12-4, with TRBD2 identical over 9 bases. This CDR3 is 14 amino acids long.

This clone was recorded at least ten times. V usage is TRBV6-2 or TRBV6-3 and J usage is TRBJ2-5; 9 bases are a match to TRBD1. The germline CDR1 and CDR2 sequences are MNHEY and SVGEGT. Trimming took 6 bases from V and 6 from J; bases not matched to a gene: 8. The CDR3 loop spans 14 amino acids. This CDR3 reads CASSRTGEVQTQYF. The DNA for the CDR3 is TGTGCCAGCAGCCGGACAGGGGAGGTACAGACCCAGTACTTC.

The J gene is TRBJ2-7, the V gene TRBV19; D perhaps matches TRBD1 (5 bases). Germline loops: CDR1 LNHDA, CDR2 SQIVND (reference sequence). CDR3 length equals 14 residues. Trimming removed 5 bases from V and 0 bases from J, with 11 bases in between. CDR3 coding DNA: TGTGCCAGTAGTTCTCTTGACAGCTCCTACGAGCAGTACTTC. It yields the protein CASSSLDSSYEQYF.

This clone was seen many times. The chain employs TRBV7-3 and TRBJ1-2; D is unresolved. The CDR3 runs 12 residues. The germline gives CDR1 SGHTA, CDR2 FQGTGA. V was trimmed by 8 bases and J by 6 bases, leaving 13 bases between them. CDR3 sequence (DNA): TGTGCCAGCTGGTCTTCAACGGATGGCTACACCTTC. It codes for CASWSSTDGYTF.

Comments on this clone: This could be a read error, since a much larger clone is one nucleotide away. The chain recombines TRBV20-1 with TRBJ1-1, with a weak D call TRBD1 (5 bases). CDR3 size: 15 residues. Germline V lookup: CDR1 DFQATT, CDR2 SNEGSKA (reference sequence). V was trimmed by 1 base and J by 5 bases, leaving 17 bases between them. The CDR3 nucleotides are TGCAGTGCTAGAGGCCAACAGGTGGCAAGGACTGAAGCTTTCTTT. It translates to CSARGQQVARTEAFF.

This clone has at least ten counts. This chain uses TRBV5-1 with TRBJ2-6, with D tentatively TRBD1 or TRBD2 (5 bases each). This CDR3 contains 17 residues. V dropped 0 bases and J dropped 3 bases, with 13 bases sitting between them. The germline gives CDR1 SGHRS, CDR2 YFSETQ. The CDR3 is CASSLGGGSYGANVLTF. The CDR3 DNA reads TGCGCCAGCAGCTTGGGTGGGGGATCTTATGGGGCCAACGTCCTGACTTTC.

This clone has at least ten counts. The chain employs TRBV7-2 and TRBJ1-5, with no clear D. V was pared by 3 bases and J by 4 bases, with 4 bases between. CDR1 is SGHTA, CDR2 FQGNSA, per germline. This CDR3 has 12 residues. This CDR3 reads CASSLYNQPQHF. CDR3 nucleotides: TGTGCCAGCAGCTTGTATAATCAGCCCCAGCATTTT.

In this sample, this clone turned up once. The chain combines TRBV5-6 with TRBJ2-5, with D possibly TRBD2 on 5 matching bases. Germline values: CDR1 SGHDT, CDR2 YYEEEE. With 4 bases removed from V and 1 base from J, the gap between germline ends came to 14 bases. This CDR3 spans 15 amino acids. The CDR3 here is CASSLDRRFQETQYF. The DNA for the CDR3 is TGTGCCAGCAGCCTCGATAGGAGGTTCCAAGAGACCCAGTACTTC.

This clone showed up just once. The chain has TRBV4-1 and TRBJ2-7, with unresolved D. V gave up 4 bases and J gave up 9 bases, with 19 bases separating them. The CDR3 has 14 residues. Germline CDR1 reads MGHRA; CDR2 reads YSYEKL. The CDR3 DNA reads TGCGCCAGCAGCCCGGACGACGGGTGGTCGGGGCAGTACTTC. Its protein is CASSPDDGWSGQYF.

This clone came up many times. V is TRBV5-6 and J is TRBJ1-3, with D maybe TRBD1 (6 bases). Germline CDR1 is SGHDT and CDR2 is YYEEEE. The germline V and J ends were trimmed by 3 bases and 4 bases, with 11 bases remaining between them. The CDR3 sequence is 14 residues long. The CDR3 region has the DNA TGTGCCAGCAGCTCCGGACAGCTGGGAAACACCATATATTTT. This sequence encodes CASSSGQLGNTIYF. The full variable domain, with the rest looked up from reference TRBV5-6 and TRBJ1-3, is DAGVTQSPTHLIKTRGQQVTLRCSPKSGHDTVSWYQQALGQGPQFIFQYYEEEERQRGNFPDRFSGHQFPNYSSELNVNALLLGDSALYLCASSSGQLGNTIYFGEGSWLTVV.

This clone was picked up many times. Just one base apart from a much larger clone, this may be a read error. Other nucleotide sequences from this sample produce the same CDR3. The rearrangement joins TRBV12-3 or TRBV12-4 to TRBJ1-6, with a tentative D call TRBD1 (6 bases). This CDR3 region has 15 residues. V lost 5 bases to trimming and J lost 10 bases, with 18 bases between them. In DNA, the CDR3 is TGTGCCAGCAGTCTAGGTGCAGGGGTTCGATCACCCCTCCACTTT. It specifies CASSLGAGVRSPLHF.

The table lists this clone with a few counts. The gene calls are TRBV6-6 and TRBJ1-2; no definite D call. CDR3 length: 17 amino acids. V dropped 4 bases and J dropped 5 bases, with 23 bases sitting between them. Germline V CDR1 and CDR2: MNHNY, SVGAGI (reference sequence). The CDR3 nucleotides read TGTGCCAGCAGTTGGGGTACAGATATAGCTACTAGTTATGGCTACACCTTC. Translating gives CASSWGTDIATSYGYTF.

This clone was recorded at least ten times. This chain uses TRBV10-3 with TRBJ2-7, with TRBD1 matching 10 bases. J lost 5 bases, V lost 6 bases, and 4 bases had no gene match. Looked up from germline, CDR1 is ENHRY and CDR2 is SYGVKD. The CDR3 runs 13 residues. The DNA of the CDR3 is TGTGCCATCAGGGGACAGGGGATCCACGAGCAGTACTTC. This codes for CAIRGQGIHEQYF.

This clone occurred a few times. This rearrangement joins TRBV6-5 to TRBJ1-2; D remains ambiguous. Germline assignment: CDR1 MNHEY and CDR2 SVGAGI. There are 15 residues in the CDR3. Trimming took 0 bases from V and 0 from J, leaving 8 bases between them. The CDR3 nucleotides read TGTGCCAGCAGTTACTCGGAGGTGGCTAACTATGGCTACACCTTC. Amino acids: CASSYSEVANYGYTF.

This clone was counted many times. The chain employs TRBV28 and TRBJ1-2; maybe TRBD1 (5 bases). Trimming took 3 bases from V and 2 from J, leaving 10 bases between them. Germline lookup yields CDR1 MDHEN and CDR2 SYDVKM. The CDR3 extends over 14 amino acids. This chain's CDR3 is CASSLVGENYGYTF. The CDR3 DNA reads as TGTGCCAGCAGTTTGGTGGGGGAAAACTATGGCTACACCTTC.

The genes are TRBV5-6 and TRBJ2-3, with D possibly matching TRBD2 (6 bases). The V and J ends lost 4 bases and 0 bases respectively, with 12 bases between them. The CDR3 covers 15 residues. Germline CDR1 reads SGHDT; CDR2 reads YYEEEE. The CDR3, as DNA: TGTGCCAGCAGCCCCGGGACTCCTAGCACAGATACGCAGTATTTT. Residues: CASSPGTPSTDTQYF.

In its sample, this clone was seen many times. The CDR3 coding sequence is TGTGCCAGCAGCGCCCGACTAGCGGGGGGGCAAGGCGGGGAGCTGTTTTTT. Encoded protein: CASSARLAGGQGGELFF. This sequence joins TRBV9 and TRBJ2-2, with 14 bases aligning to TRBD2. V was pared by 3 bases and J by 7 bases, with 8 bases of the junction left unmatched. The germline V gene has CDR1 SGDLS and CDR2 YYNGEE. This CDR3 region has 17 residues. The full variable domain, rest sourced from reference TRBV9 and TRBJ2-2, is DSGVTQTPKHLITATGQRVTLRCSPRSGDLSVYWYQQSLDQGLQFLIQYYNGEERAKGNILERFSAQQFPDLHSELNLSSLELGDSALYFCASSARLAGGQGGELFFGEGSRLTVL.

This clone was seen repeatedly, ten times or more. This chain's CDR3 is CASKIRGNTEAFF. The DNA for the CDR3 is TGTGCCAGCAAAATCAGGGGAAACACTGAAGCTTTCTTT. The gene calls are TRBV2 and TRBJ1-1; weak D call: TRBD1 (6 bases). The germline gives CDR1 SNHLY, CDR2 FYNNEI. This CDR3 is built from 13 residues. The ends were cut back, 7 bases at V and 2 bases at J, with 11 bases in the middle.